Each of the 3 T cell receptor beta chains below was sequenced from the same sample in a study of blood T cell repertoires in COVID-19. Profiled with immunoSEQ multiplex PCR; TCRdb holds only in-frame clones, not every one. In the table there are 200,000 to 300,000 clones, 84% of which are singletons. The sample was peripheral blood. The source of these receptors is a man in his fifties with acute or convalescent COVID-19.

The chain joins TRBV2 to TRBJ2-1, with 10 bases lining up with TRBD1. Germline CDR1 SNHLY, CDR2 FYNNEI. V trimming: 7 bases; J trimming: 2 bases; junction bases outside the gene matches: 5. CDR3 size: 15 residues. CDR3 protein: CASNRGQGTYNEQFF. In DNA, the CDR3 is TGTGCCAGCAACCGGGGACAGGGGACCTACAATGAGCAGTTCTTC.

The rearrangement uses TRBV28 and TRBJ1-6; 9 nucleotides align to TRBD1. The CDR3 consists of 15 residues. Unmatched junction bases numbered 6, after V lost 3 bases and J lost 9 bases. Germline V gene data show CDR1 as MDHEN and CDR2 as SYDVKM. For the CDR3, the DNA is TGTGCCAGCAGTTTCCGGGACAGGGTGGCTTCACCCCTCCACTTT. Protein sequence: CASSFRDRVASPLHF.

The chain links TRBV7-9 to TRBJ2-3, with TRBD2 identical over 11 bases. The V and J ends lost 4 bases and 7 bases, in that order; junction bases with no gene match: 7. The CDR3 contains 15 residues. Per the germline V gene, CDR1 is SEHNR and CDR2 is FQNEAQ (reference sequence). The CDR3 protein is CASSSLAGVMNTQYF. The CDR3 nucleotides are TGTGCCAGCAGCTCACTAGCGGGAGTAATGAATACGCAGTATTTT.